The 5 T cell receptor delta chains reported below all come from one sample, sequenced in a study of gamma-delta T cells after stem cell transplantation (dated by TCRdb to the mid-2010s). Library construction relied on RT-PCR. Sequencing used an Illumina MiSeq. TCRdb recomputed clones from the public reads with CATT; identical DNA rows were then combined. Present in this sample are roughly 1,200 delta-chain clones, 18% of which were seen just once. Around 30% of the sample comes from the top ten. The sequenced sample consisted of gamma-delta T cells. The receptors shown here come from a human donor. It is not recorded whose cells these are; they may come from a transplant donor.

The chain has TRDV1 and TRDJ1, with 13 bases identical to TRDD3. Per the germline V gene, CDR1 is TSWWSYY and CDR2 is QGS. The CDR3 covers 26 residues. The trim removed 0 bases at V and 1 base at J, leaving 29 bases unmatched. CDR3 loop: CALGELRQAKLPRYWGIRSGTDKLIF. CDR3 in DNA: TGTGCTCTTGGGGAACTTCGCCAGGCTAAGCTCCCTCGGTACTGGGGGATACGCTCCGGCACCGATAAACTCATCTTT.

This clone is termed medium-sized. The chain uses TRDV2 and TRDJ4, with 9 bases identical to TRDD3. V lost 3 bases, J lost 0 bases, and 13 bases stayed unmatched. The CDR3 spans 17 residues. The germline CDR1 and CDR2 sequences are GEAIGNYY and EKD. Here the CDR3 reads CACDPLTGGIQTRPLIF. As DNA, the CDR3 is TGTGCCTGTGACCCCTTGACTGGGGGAATCCAAACCAGACCCCTGATCTTT.

This clone was counted a few times. This likely traces to a read error, being one base from a far larger clone. The sample contains more than one DNA sequence encoding this CDR3. This chain links TRDV3 with TRDJ1; tentative D call: TRDD2 (5 bases). Germline CDR1 is TVYSNPD and CDR2 is GDNSRS (reference sequence). This CDR3 contains 18 residues. The CDR3 loop reads CAFRPTFTYLWYTDKLIF. For the CDR3, the DNA is TGTGCCTTTCGACCCACCTTTACCTACTTATGGTACACCGATAAACTCATCTTC.

In this sample, this clone is medium-sized (0.01 to 0.1%). This chain links TRDV1 with TRDJ1; 10 bases agree with TRDD3. Germline CDR1 and CDR2: TSWWSYY and QGS. The ends lost 3 bases at V and 0 bases at J; junction bases unmatched: 13. CDR3 length: 19 amino acids. The chain's CDR3 is CALGERITGGCPNTDKLIF. In DNA form, the CDR3 reads TGTGCTCTTGGGGAGCGAATTACTGGGGGATGCCCTAACACCGATAAACTCATCTTT.

In its sample, this clone ranks as medium-sized. The gene calls are TRDV2 and TRDJ1; TRDD3 is a possible D gene (9 bases). V lost 3 bases and J 3 bases, leaving 25 bases between the germline ends. The CDR3 sequence is 18 residues long. In germline, CDR1 is GEAIGNYY, CDR2 EKD. CDR3 coding DNA: TGTGCCTGTGACCGGCTTCCTACCCTGGGGGATGCGGCCGATAAACTCATCTTT. Amino acids: CACDRLPTLGDAADKLIF.